A single sample gave rise to the 7 T cell receptor beta chains below, sequenced in a study of T cells in Graves' hyperthyroidism and ophthalmopathy. Amplified TCR beta CDR3 regions derived from RNA transcripts. The HTBI set primed first-round TCR CDR3 RT-PCR. MiXCR was run by TCRdb on the multiplex PCR reads, yielding one entry per CDR3 protein. Among around 440,000 distinct CDR3 sequences listed, more than 15% were seen once. Material: blood. Source of these receptors: a young woman with Graves' hyperthyroidism.

This clonotype was counted only a few times. V and J are TRBV24-1 and TRBJ1-4; D perhaps matches TRBD1 (5 bases). The CDR3 has 13 amino acids. Trimming removed 5 bases at V and 7 bases at J, with 10 bases between. CDR1 and CDR2 from the germline V gene are KGHDR and SFDVKD. The CDR3 is CATSVRDGEKLFF. Written as DNA, the CDR3 is TGTGCCACCAGTGTCCGGGACGGTGAAAAACTGTTTTTT.

This clonotype was seen repeatedly, ten times or more. This chain connects TRBV28 to TRBJ2-1, with 9 bases identical to TRBD2. In germline, CDR1 is MDHEN, CDR2 SYDVKM. V lost 10 bases, J lost 3 bases, and 7 bases stayed unmatched. CDR3 length equals 14 residues. In DNA form, the CDR3 reads TGTGCCATTGGGGTAGCGGGAGACTACAATGAGCAGTTCTTC. This gives the protein CAIGVAGDYNEQFF.

This clonotype appeared many times. This CDR3 reads CASSYGVLGAREETGELFF. CDR3 nucleotides: TGTGCCAGCAGTTACGGGGTTCTGGGAGCCAGGGAAGAAACCGGGGAGCTGTTTTTT. J is TRBJ2-2 and V is TRBV6-1; D is possibly TRBD1 or TRBD2 (5 bases each). Per germline, CDR1 MNHNS and CDR2 SASEGT. Trimming shortened V by 5 bases and J by 5 bases, and 27 bases separated the two germline ends. This CDR3 has 19 amino acids.

This clonotype was observed a few times. The V gene is TRBV25-1, the J gene TRBJ2-5, with a possible D match to TRBD1 (6 bases). CDR3 size: 16 residues. Deletions cut 3 bases from V and 0 bases from J, with 14 bases between. Germline CDR1 and CDR2: MGHDK and SYGVNS. The CDR3 protein is CASSDRGRGNQETQYF. CDR3 nucleotides: TGTGCCAGCAGTGATCGCGGCAGGGGCAACCAAGAGACCCAGTACTTC. The full variable domain, completed using reference TRBV25-1 and TRBJ2-5, is EADIYQTPRYLVIGTGKKITLECSQTMGHDKMYWYQQDPGMELHLIHYSYGVNSTEKGDLSSESTVSRIRTEHFPLTLESARPSHTSQYLCASSDRGRGNQETQYFGPGTRLLVL.

DNA of the CDR3: TGTGCCAGTACCGATCGGGGCAGGGGTTATGGACAGCCCCAGCATTTT. Its protein is CASTDRGRGYGQPQHF. The rearrangement links TRBV19 to TRBJ1-5; tentatively, D is TRBD1 (6 bases). CDR1 and CDR2 (germline): LNHDA, SQIVND (reference sequence). The CDR3 runs 16 residues. V lost 7 bases and J lost 7, with 23 bases in between.

Ten or more counts support this clonotype. The chain uses TRBV20-1 and TRBJ2-1, with D possibly matching TRBD1 (6 bases). CDR1 is DFQATT, CDR2 SNEGSKA, per germline (reference sequence). The CDR3 is made up of 13 amino acids. Trimming pared 3 bases from V and 7 bases from J, leaving 13 bases between. CDR3 sequence reads: CSASWDNENEQFF. The DNA of the CDR3 is TGCAGTGCTAGCTGGGACAACGAAAATGAGCAGTTCTTC.

In its sample, this clonotype was seen many times. J is TRBJ2-3 and V is TRBV7-3, with a tentative D call TRBD2 (5 bases). Germline CDR1 reads SGHTA; CDR2 reads FQGTGA. The ends were cut back, 5 bases at V and 3 bases at J, with 18 bases in the middle. The CDR3 contains 16 residues. This CDR3 reads CASSRERARGTDTQYF. The CDR3 DNA reads as TGTGCCAGCAGCCGCGAGAGGGCGAGAGGGACAGATACGCAGTATTTT.